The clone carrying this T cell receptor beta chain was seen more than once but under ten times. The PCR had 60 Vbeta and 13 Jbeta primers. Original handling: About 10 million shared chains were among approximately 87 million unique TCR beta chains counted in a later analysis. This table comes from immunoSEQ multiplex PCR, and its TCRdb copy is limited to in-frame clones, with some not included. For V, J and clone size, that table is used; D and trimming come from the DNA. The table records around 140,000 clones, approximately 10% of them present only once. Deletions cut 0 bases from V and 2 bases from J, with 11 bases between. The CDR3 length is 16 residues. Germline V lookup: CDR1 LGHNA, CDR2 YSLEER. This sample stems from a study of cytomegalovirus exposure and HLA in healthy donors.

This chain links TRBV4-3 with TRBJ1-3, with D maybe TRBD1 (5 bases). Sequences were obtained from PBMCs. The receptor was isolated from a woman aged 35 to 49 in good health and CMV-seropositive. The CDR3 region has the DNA TGCGCCAGCAGCCAAGAGGTGTCAGGGACTGGAAACACCATATATTTT. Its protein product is CASSQEVSGTGNTIYF.